This T cell receptor beta chain was recovered during a study of T cells after yellow fever vaccination. Study results and caveats: Subsequent booster samples again held most clones from primary vaccination (just under 98% CD4, 85% to 90% CD8).

This clonotype was picked up a small number of times. Its antigen remains unidentified. This CDR3 spans 14 amino acids. Trimming stripped 2 bases from V and 2 bases from J, with 12 bases between. CDR1 and CDR2 from the germline V gene are DFQATT and SNEGSKA (reference sequence). The TCR cDNA carried a universal primer site and UMIs from 5'RACE template switching. TCRdb re-called the 5' RACE reads with MiXCR, one entry per CDR3 protein. Of about 630,000 distinct CDR3 sequences in the sample, roughly an eighth were seen once. The sequencing used PBMCs, collected on the day of the yellow fever booster vaccination. V gene TRBV20-1 combines with J gene TRBJ1-1, with D perhaps matching TRBD1 (6 bases). The TCR comes from a young man who received the YFV17D yellow fever vaccine. The CDR3 region has the DNA TGCAGTGCTAGAATTTCGGGACACAACACTGAAGCTTTCTTT. Translating it yields CSARISGHNTEAFF.